This TCR beta chain was sequenced for a study of human T cells and chemical hapten exposure. This CDR3 is 14 amino acids long. V was clipped by 7 bases and J by 0 bases, with 12 bases between them. The V gene's germline CDR1 is ENHRY and CDR2 SYGVKD. This clonotype was picked up many times. MiXCR, applied by TCRdb to the RACE reads, yields one record per CDR3 protein. The table records around 380,000 distinct CDR3 sequences, 4.8% of them present only once. The time point denotes: patch test 1, 2 weeks after DPC sensitization. As to treatment: therapeutic diphenylcyclopropenone sensitization with weekly scalp DPC. Only after blood had been drawn was each patch test applied.

This sample comprised whole blood, obtained in connection with sensitization to the hapten diphenylcyclopropenone (DPC). The clonotype was recovered from a woman aged 45 to 65 with alopecia areata. Some clones in this sample may be carry-over from other donors' samples. This chain uses TRBV10-3 with TRBJ1-1, with a tentative D call TRBD1 (6 bases). CDR3 region: CAITAGQMNTEAFF. The CDR3 DNA reads TGTGCCATCACTGCGGGACAAATGAACACTGAAGCTTTCTTT.